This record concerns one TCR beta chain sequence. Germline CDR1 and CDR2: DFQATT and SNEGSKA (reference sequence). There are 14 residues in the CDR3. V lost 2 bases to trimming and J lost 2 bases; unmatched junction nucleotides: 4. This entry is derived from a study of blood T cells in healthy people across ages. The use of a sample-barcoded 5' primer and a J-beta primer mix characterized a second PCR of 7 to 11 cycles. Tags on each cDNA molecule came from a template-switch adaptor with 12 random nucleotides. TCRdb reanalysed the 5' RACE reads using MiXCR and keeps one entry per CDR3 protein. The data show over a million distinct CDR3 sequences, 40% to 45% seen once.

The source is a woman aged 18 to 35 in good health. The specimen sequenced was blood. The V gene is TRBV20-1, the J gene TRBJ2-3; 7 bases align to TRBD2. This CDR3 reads CSARKRGDTDTQYF. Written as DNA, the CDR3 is TGCAGTGCTAGAAAGCGGGGCGACACAGATACGCAGTATTTT.